Each of the 28 T cell receptor beta chains below was sequenced from the same sample in a study of CD8 T cells in ankylosing spondylitis. Antigen specificity for these receptors is unknown. TCRdb analysed the 5' RACE reads with MiXCR anew, one entry per CDR3 protein. Of 200,000 to 250,000 distinct CDR3 sequences in the sample, 7.3% were seen once. Study-wide findings and caveats: Characteristic, it appeared, of ankylosing spondylitis blood was a TCR beta motif of eight highly homologous variants.

The source material was blood, either unsorted or a sorted T cell fraction (not recorded which). These receptors all stem from a male donor with ankylosing spondylitis.

On this clonotype itself: One base away lies a much larger clone, so this may be a sequencing read error. The V gene is TRBV12-3 or TRBV12-4, the J gene TRBJ1-1; D gene uncertain. This CDR3 comprises 14 residues. Trimming stripped 6 bases from V and 4 bases from J, with 15 bases between. DNA for the CDR3: TGTGCCAGCAGCCTGGGAGCCGTTACCACTGAAGCTTTCTTT. Translating gives CASSLGAVTTEAFF.

This clonotype was observed at least ten times. The gene calls are TRBV15 and TRBJ1-4; 10 bases fit TRBD1. Looked up from germline, CDR1 is LNHNV and CDR2 is YYDKDF (reference sequence). The CDR3 runs 19 residues. The junction had 12 bases not matched to a gene; V was cut back by 1 base and J by 4 bases. The CDR3 sequence is CATSRGQGARGADNEKLFF. CDR3 DNA sequence: TGTGCCACCAGCAGAGGACAGGGGGCGAGAGGCGCCGATAATGAAAAACTGTTTTTT.

This clonotype was counted at least ten times. The rearrangement links TRBV11-2 to TRBJ2-2, with 7 bases identical to TRBD2. The CDR3 is made up of 14 amino acids. V lost 4 bases and J lost 4; bases outside the gene matches: 3. Germline CDR1 SGHAT, CDR2 FQNNGV. This CDR3 is CASSWGRVTGELFF. The DNA for the CDR3 is TGTGCCAGCAGCTGGGGGAGGGTCACCGGGGAGCTGTTTTTT.

This clonotype showed up just a few times. The CDR3 is CASTYGTGVSEQYF. For the CDR3, the DNA is TGTGCCAGCACCTATGGGACAGGGGTGTCCGAGCAGTACTTC. V is TRBV6-2 or TRBV6-3 and J is TRBJ2-7; 10 bases align to TRBD1. The CDR3 consists of 14 residues. J lost 6 bases, V lost 7 bases, and 9 bases had no gene match. Per the germline V gene, CDR1 is MNHEY and CDR2 is SVGEGT.

The CDR3 DNA reads as TGTGCCAGCAGCTTGGCCCGGGCCGTCCACGAGCAGTACTTC. Translation: CASSLARAVHEQYF. J is TRBJ2-7 and V is TRBV5-6; D unclear. CDR3 length: 14 amino acids. Trimming removed 0 bases from V and 5 bases from J, with 12 bases in between. The germline CDR1 and CDR2 sequences are SGHDT and YYEEEE.

This clonotype has a count of ten or more. The chain links TRBV2 to TRBJ2-2, with TRBD2 matching over 14 bases. CDR3 length: 18 amino acids. V gave up 9 bases and J gave up 5 bases; unmatched junction bases: 14. Germline V gene lookup returns CDR1 SNHLY and CDR2 FYNNEI. The CDR3 reads CASALRLAGGPRTGELFF. The CDR3 coding sequence is TGTGCCAGTGCTTTGAGACTAGCGGGAGGGCCAAGAACCGGGGAGCTGTTTTTT.

This clonotype has at least ten counts. This chain links TRBV27 with TRBJ1-3, with TRBD1 identical over 9 bases. V dropped 5 bases and J dropped 4; count of bases not matched to a gene: 6. Looked up from germline, CDR1 is MNHEY and CDR2 is SMNVEV (reference sequence). This CDR3 is 15 amino acids long. As DNA, the CDR3 is TGTGCCAGCAGTGACGGGACAGGGCCCGGAAACACCATATATTTT. Amino acid sequence: CASSDGTGPGNTIYF.

This clonotype has at least ten counts. The chain links TRBV20-1 to TRBJ2-7, with D possibly matching TRBD1 (6 bases). The CDR3 has 11 amino acids. CDR1 is DFQATT, CDR2 SNEGSKA, per germline (reference sequence). The V end lost 6 bases, the J end lost 4 bases, and 10 bases lay between the germline ends. The CDR3 coding sequence is TGCAGTGCCCAGAGGGGGTACGAGCAGTACTTC. Its protein product is CSAQRGYEQYF.

The chain is built from TRBV7-8 and TRBJ2-1, with a possible D match to TRBD2 (6 bases). The V end was cut by 5 bases, the J end by 3 bases, with 11 bases between. The CDR3 totals 14 residues. The germline gives CDR1 SGHVS, CDR2 FQNEAQ. As DNA, the CDR3 is TGTGCCAGCAGCCCCCACGGGAGCTACAATGAGCAGTTCTTC. This codes for CASSPHGSYNEQFF. Combining the CDR3 with reference TRBV7-8 and TRBJ2-1 gives the whole variable domain GAGVSQSPRYKVAKRGQDVALRCDPISGHVSLFWYQQALGQGPEFLTYFQNEAQLDKSGLPSDRFFAERPEGSVSTLKIQRTQQEDSAVYLCASSPHGSYNEQFFGPGTRLTVL.

V gene TRBV27 combines with J gene TRBJ2-7, with 10 bases aligning to TRBD1. The CDR3 has 15 residues. CDR1 is MNHEY, CDR2 SMNVEV, per germline (reference sequence). Trimming at V came to 5 bases and at J to 3 bases, leaving 7 bases not matched to a gene. CDR3 nucleotides: TGTGCCAGCAGTGCCCCCGGGACAGGGGTCTACGAGCAGTACTTC. It encodes CASSAPGTGVYEQYF.

This sequence joins TRBV6-4 and TRBJ2-1; D could derive from TRBD1 or TRBD2 (5 bases each). CDR1 is MRHNA and CDR2 is SNTAGT in the germline V gene. V was pared by 5 bases and J by 6 bases, with 11 bases between. The CDR3 is 13 amino acids. The CDR3 DNA reads as TGTGCCAGCAGTACCGGGGCTACCAATGAGCAGTTCTTC. Its protein product is CASSTGATNEQFF.

This clonotype was observed many times. The chain recombines TRBV7-9 with TRBJ1-2; D unresolved. CDR1 and CDR2 from the germline V gene are SEHNR and FQNEAQ (reference sequence). Trimming left V 0 bases short and J 4 bases short, with 9 bases between. The CDR3 runs to 14 residues. CDR3 DNA: TGTGCCAGCAGCTTAGCGACGGCCAGCTATGGCTACACCTTC. Translated: CASSLATASYGYTF.

Of note for this clonotype: Being one base from a much bigger clone, this may be a read error. This chain connects TRBV28 to TRBJ1-1; D call uncertain. V was trimmed by 10 bases and J by 5 bases, leaving 8 bases between them. This CDR3 comprises 10 residues. Germline lookup yields CDR1 MDHEN and CDR2 SYDVKM. CDR3 bases: TGTGCCATCGAAGATACTGAAGCTTTCTTT. Translated, it gives CAIEDTEAFF.

This clonotype was seen many times. This sequence joins TRBV28 and TRBJ1-6; no clear D. The CDR3 is 14 amino acids. Per the germline V gene, CDR1 is MDHEN and CDR2 is SYDVKM. With 3 bases removed from V and 9 bases from J, the gap between germline ends came to 12 bases. For the CDR3, the DNA is TGTGCCAGCAGTTTTCCTGGGATGGGTTCACCCCTCCACTTT. Amino acid sequence: CASSFPGMGSPLHF.

The chain combines TRBV15 with TRBJ2-1; D may match TRBD1 or TRBD2 (5 bases each). This CDR3 is 16 amino acids long. The V and J ends lost 6 bases and 4 bases respectively, with 19 bases between them. Germline V lookup: CDR1 LNHNV, CDR2 YYDKDF (reference sequence). The CDR3 spells CATSTSGSVPYNEQFF. The DNA of the CDR3 is TGTGCCACCAGTACCTCAGGGAGCGTTCCATACAATGAGCAGTTCTTC.

This chain uses TRBV9 with TRBJ2-1; D ambiguous. The germline V gene encodes CDR1 SGDLS and CDR2 YYNGEE. This CDR3 comprises 15 residues. Trimming pared 3 bases from V and 2 bases from J, leaving 12 bases between. CDR3 in amino acids: CASSEETRPYNEQFF. The CDR3 DNA reads as TGTGCCAGCAGCGAGGAGACTCGTCCCTACAATGAGCAGTTCTTC.

At least ten counts were recorded for this clonotype. This chain connects TRBV18 to TRBJ2-1, with D hard to call. The V end lost 2 bases, the J end lost 5 bases, and 10 bases lay between the germline ends. CDR1 is KGHSH, CDR2 LQKENI, per germline. CDR3 length equals 14 residues. CDR3 bases: TGTGCCAGCTCACCAAGCGAAGGAAACAATGAGCAGTTCTTC. Its translation: CASSPSEGNNEQFF.

This clonotype was seen many times. V usage is TRBV7-8 and J usage is TRBJ2-1; D is ambiguous. This CDR3 region has 16 residues. V lost 0 bases to trimming and J lost 9 bases, with 18 bases between them. Germline assignment: CDR1 SGHVS and CDR2 FQNEAQ. The CDR3 spells CASSLALFAGSGEQFF. CDR3 coding DNA: TGTGCCAGCAGCTTAGCGCTGTTTGCTGGGTCCGGTGAGCAGTTCTTC.

This clonotype showed up many times. V usage is TRBV14 and J usage is TRBJ2-2; no clear D. V lost 4 bases and J lost 2, with 5 bases in between. The length of the CDR3 is 13 residues. Germline values: CDR1 SGHDN, CDR2 FVKESK. DNA of the CDR3: TGTGCCAGCAGCCCAGAAAACACCGGGGAGCTGTTTTTT. Translating gives CASSPENTGELFF.

This clonotype was observed at least ten times. The chain is built from TRBV28 and TRBJ2-4; TRBD2 matches 10 bases. Germline CDR1 and CDR2: MDHEN and SYDVKM. This CDR3 comprises 20 residues. V trimming: 4 bases; J trimming: 2 bases; junction bases outside the gene matches: 17. The CDR3 loop reads CASSYPVQREGPSTKNIQYF. The CDR3 nucleotides are TGTGCCAGCAGTTACCCGGTCCAGCGGGAGGGCCCATCGACCAAAAACATTCAGTACTTC.

In regard to this clonotype: A read error may explain this, as a much larger clone is one base away. This chain connects TRBV5-1 to TRBJ2-3; no definite D call. Trimming shortened V by 4 bases and J by 0 bases, and 12 bases separated the two germline ends. Germline values: CDR1 SGHRS, CDR2 YFSETQ. The CDR3 sequence is 15 residues long. The DNA for the CDR3 is TGCGCCAGCAGCCCTTTCTCGGATAGCACAGATACGCAGTATTTT. This encodes CASSPFSDSTDTQYF.

This clonotype was seen ten or more times. Mismatch with germline at one junction end may stem from a read error. This rearrangement joins TRBV7-9 to TRBJ2-7; D not resolved. The CDR3 has 12 amino acids. Germline V gives CDR1 SEHNR, CDR2 FQNEAQ (reference sequence). The CDR3 nucleotides are TGTGCCAGCAGCTTAGGTTCCTACGAGCGGTACTTC. This codes for CASSLGSYERYF.

This clonotype was seen many times. V gene TRBV6-2 or TRBV6-3 combines with J gene TRBJ1-6; D not certain. The CDR3 has 14 residues. V lost 6 bases, J lost 5 bases, and 11 bases lay in between. Germline V gives CDR1 MNHEY, CDR2 SVGEGT. This CDR3 reads CASRTDIHNSPLHF. The CDR3 bases are TGTGCCAGCAGGACCGACATCCATAATTCACCCCTCCACTTT.

This clonotype was observed at least ten times. The chain is built from TRBV7-8 and TRBJ2-1; a possible D gene is TRBD2 (6 bases). This CDR3 has 14 residues. V lost 5 bases and J lost 3, with 11 bases in between. Germline lookup yields CDR1 SGHVS and CDR2 FQNEAQ. This CDR3 is CASSPPGVYNEQFF. The CDR3, as DNA: TGTGCCAGCAGCCCGCCGGGAGTCTACAATGAGCAGTTCTTC.

This clonotype occurred many times. V usage is TRBV9 and J usage is TRBJ1-1; possibly TRBD1 for D (5 bases). V was cut by 2 bases and J by 1 base, with 9 bases left in between. CDR3 size: 14 residues. Germline V gene data show CDR1 as SGDLS and CDR2 as YYNGEE. The CDR3 protein is CASSVGTGNTEAFF. Written as DNA, the CDR3 is TGTGCCAGCAGCGTCGGGACCGGGAACACTGAAGCTTTCTTT. The variable domain in full, completed from reference TRBV9 and TRBJ1-1, reads DSGVTQTPKHLITATGQRVTLRCSPRSGDLSVYWYQQSLDQGLQFLIQYYNGEERAKGNILERFSAQQFPDLHSELNLSSLELGDSALYFCASSVGTGNTEAFFGQGTRLTVV.

This clonotype was picked up many times. J is TRBJ2-7 and V is TRBV7-9, with 7 bases lining up with TRBD2. The trim removed 5 bases at V and 8 bases at J, leaving 12 bases unmatched. The CDR3 is 14 amino acids. Germline V lookup: CDR1 SEHNR, CDR2 FQNEAQ (reference sequence). In DNA form, the CDR3 reads TGTGCCAGCAGCGATCCGGGACTACCCCTGAAGCAGTACTTC. This sequence encodes CASSDPGLPLKQYF.

This clonotype was seen at least ten times. The V and J genes are TRBV13 and TRBJ2-2; 13 bases are shared with TRBD2. The CDR3 covers 18 residues. V dropped 4 bases and J dropped 5; count of bases not matched to a gene: 10. Germline assignment: CDR1 PRHDT and CDR2 FYEKMQ (reference sequence). CDR3 DNA sequence: TGTGCCAGCAGCTCCGGACTAGCGGGGGCGCCGCGGACCGGGGAGCTGTTTTTT. As protein: CASSSGLAGAPRTGELFF.

This chain uses TRBV20-1 with TRBJ2-1; maybe TRBD2 (6 bases). The CDR3 covers 17 residues. V gave up 3 bases and J gave up 0 bases, with 18 bases separating them. Per the germline V gene, CDR1 is DFQATT and CDR2 is SNEGSKA (reference sequence). CDR3 sequence (DNA): TGCAGTGCTAGGAGGGCCTTTGGACTACCCTCCTACAATGAGCAGTTCTTC. It is translated as CSARRAFGLPSYNEQFF.